This T cell receptor beta chain was observed in a study of identifying expanded T cells in peripheral blood. Collection occurred without any documented infections or immune events in donors. CDR3 size: 14 residues. Germline CDR1 MNHNS, CDR2 SASEGT. V was cut by 4 bases and J by 0 bases, with 10 bases left in between. Only in-frame clones appear in the TCRdb table, and some are missing; sequencing was by immunoSEQ multiplex PCR. The data show approximately 90,000 clones, approximately 91% seen once. The receptor was derived from a person between 18 and 75 years old in good health. Sequencing was carried out using blood. V usage is TRBV6-1 and J usage is TRBJ2-7; no definite D call. The DNA for the CDR3 is TGTGCCAGCAGTGTTAGGACGGTCTCCTACGAGCAGTACTTC. Protein: CASSVRTVSYEQYF.